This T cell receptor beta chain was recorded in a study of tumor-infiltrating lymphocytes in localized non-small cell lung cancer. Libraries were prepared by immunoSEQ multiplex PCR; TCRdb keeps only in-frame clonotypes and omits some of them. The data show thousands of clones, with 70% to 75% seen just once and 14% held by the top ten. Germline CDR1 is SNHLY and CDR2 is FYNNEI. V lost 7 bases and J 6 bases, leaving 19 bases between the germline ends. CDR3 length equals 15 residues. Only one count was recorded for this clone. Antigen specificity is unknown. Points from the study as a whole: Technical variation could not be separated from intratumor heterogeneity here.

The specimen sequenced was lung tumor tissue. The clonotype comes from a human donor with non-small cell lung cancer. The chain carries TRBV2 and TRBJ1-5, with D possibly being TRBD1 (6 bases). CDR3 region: CASKDHRVVSQPQHF. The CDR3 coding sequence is TGTGCCAGCAAAGATCACAGGGTCGTGAGTCAGCCCCAGCATTTT.